This TCR beta chain was sequenced during a study of CD8+CD57+ T cells in acquired aplastic anemia. On the study more broadly: Healthy donor sequencing depth: 9 million to 10.8 million CD4+, roughly 12 million CD8+ reads.

The CDR3 totals 15 residues. V trimming: 6 bases; J trimming: 5 bases; junction bases outside the gene matches: 11. Broader study findings: About 30 shared CD8+ CDR3s appeared highly expressed within patients' immunodominant clones.

Genomic DNA was employed as the template in profiling TCR beta VDJ and CDR3. Using its own MiXCR run on the reads, TCRdb lists one record per CDR3 protein. The table has more than 150,000 distinct CDR3 sequences, under 55% seen once. This clonotype was detected many times. Antigen specificity is unknown. This sequence was found in a human donor in good health. The V and J genes are TRBV12-3 or TRBV12-4 and TRBJ2-7; 9 bases are shared with TRBD1. Sequencing was carried out using sorted CD4+, CD8+, or CD8+CD57+ T cells (not recorded which) from PBMCs. Here the CDR3 reads CASSQQGAGSNEQYF. The DNA for the CDR3 is TGTGCCAGCAGCCAACAGGGGGCCGGCTCTAACGAGCAGTACTTC.